This T cell receptor beta chain was captured by sequencing in a study of metastatic and nonmetastatic thyroid tumors. Study details: The authors compared repertoires across blood and tumor or nodule tissue from malignant and benign thyroid patients. Study outcomes and limitations: Reports indicated that malignant thyroid tumors showed significantly higher TCR beta diversity than benign nodules did, in blood and tumor.

TCRdb used MiXCR to call clones anew from the PCR reads. The sample lists about 39,000 clones, around 10% seen once, with 7% to 9.5% in the top ten. This CDR3 comprises 15 residues. Germline values: CDR1 SGHDT, CDR2 YYEEEE. V was clipped by 3 bases and J by 2 bases; unmatched bases: 6. The table lists this clone with many counts. The antigen is undetermined. Patients were all untreated before their thyroid surgery. The sample was blood. The chain employs TRBV5-6 and TRBJ2-7, with TRBD1 matching over 9 bases. The sequence came from a male donor with papillary thyroid cancer or a benign thyroid nodule (not recorded which). Some clones in this sample may be carry-over from other donors' samples. CDR3 in DNA: TGTGCCAGCAGCTACAGCCGGGACAGGGCCTACGAGCAGTACTTC. Its protein is CASSYSRDRAYEQYF.